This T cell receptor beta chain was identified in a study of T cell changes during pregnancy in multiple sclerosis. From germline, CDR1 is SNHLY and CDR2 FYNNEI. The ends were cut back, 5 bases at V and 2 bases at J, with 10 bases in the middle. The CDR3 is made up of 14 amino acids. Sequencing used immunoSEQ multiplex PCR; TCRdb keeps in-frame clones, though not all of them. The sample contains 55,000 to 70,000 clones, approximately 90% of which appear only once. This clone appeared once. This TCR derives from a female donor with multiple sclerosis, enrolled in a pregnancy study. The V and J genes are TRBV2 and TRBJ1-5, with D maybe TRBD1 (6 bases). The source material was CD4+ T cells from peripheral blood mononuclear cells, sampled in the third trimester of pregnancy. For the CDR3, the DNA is TGTGCCAGCAGTCTGACAGGAGGCAATCAGCCCCAGCATTTT. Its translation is CASSLTGGNQPQHF.